The 28 T cell receptor beta chains presented below share a single source sample, sequenced in a study of tumor-infiltrating lymphocytes in primary liver carcinoma. Researchers generated TCR beta cDNA from approximately 450 ng of total RNA, relying on a constant-region primer. Libraries covering TCR beta were generated through three nested multiplex PCR rounds (using a slightly modified ARM-PCR). Use of TRBV1-TRBV30 forward primers with a C-beta reverse primer characterized the first two PCR rounds, which lasted around 11 cycles each. TCRdb independently ran MiXCR on the multiplex PCR reads; one entry per CDR3 protein. The repertoire holds roughly 100,000 distinct CDR3 sequences, 82% seen once, with 15% to 25% in the top ten. The source material, about 19-30 mg of unsorted bulk tissue, was used to co-extract RNA and DNA. The source material was liver tumor tissue from sampling region 3. Specified subset: tumor region T3, left-lateral pole. The source of these receptors is a middle-aged man with primary liver carcinoma and hepatitis B virus infection.

In regard to this clonotype: Because the CDR3 is missing its conserved closing phenylalanine or tryptophan, this is likely a read error. The CDR3 protein is CASSQGGAKNIQYI. The CDR3 DNA is TGTGCCAGCAGTCAGGGGGGAGCCAAAAACATTCAGTACATA. The chain employs TRBV12-3 or TRBV12-4 and TRBJ2-4, with D perhaps matching TRBD1 (7 bases). The CDR3 consists of 14 residues. V was clipped by 5 bases and J by 0 bases, with 8 bases between them.

The genes are TRBV29-1 and TRBJ2-3; TRBD2 is a possible D gene (5 bases). The CDR3 is 16 amino acids. Germline values: CDR1 SQVTM, CDR2 ANQGSEA. Trimming pared 6 bases from V and 1 base from J, leaving 20 bases between. The CDR3 here is CSVTGVDGGGTDTQYF. Here the CDR3 DNA reads TGCAGCGTCACTGGAGTGGACGGAGGTGGCACAGATACGCAGTATTTT.

This clonotype was detected only a few times. This may stem from a read error, because a much larger clone lies one nucleotide away. The chain couples TRBV29-1 to TRBJ2-3, with D perhaps being TRBD1 or TRBD2 (6 bases each). V lost 8 bases and J lost 1, with 10 bases in between. This CDR3 spans 12 amino acids. Germline CDR1 is SQVTM and CDR2 is ANQGSEA. CDR3 amino acids: CSSRGGTDTQYF. The CDR3 nucleotides are TGCAGCTCAAGGGGGGGCACAGATACGCAGTATTTT.

The table lists this clonotype with many counts. V gene TRBV5-1 combines with J gene TRBJ1-1; TRBD1 matches at 7 bases. CDR3 size: 14 residues. The germline gives CDR1 SGHRS, CDR2 YFSETQ. V was clipped by 0 bases and J by 7 bases; unmatched bases: 6. CDR3 protein: CASSLGDRDLEAFF. In DNA, the CDR3 is TGCGCCAGCAGCTTGGGGGACAGAGACCTTGAAGCTTTCTTT.

The rearrangement uses TRBV29-1 and TRBJ2-3, with D perhaps matching TRBD2 (6 bases). The CDR3 totals 12 residues. Looked up from germline, CDR1 is SQVTM and CDR2 is ANQGSEA. This CDR3 reads CGTERVTDTQYF. The CDR3 coding sequence is TGCGGCACCGAGCGGGTCACAGATACGCAGTATTTT.

Note on this clonotype: The junction differs from germline at one of its ends, possibly a read error. The V call is TRBV4-3, the J call TRBJ1-5; no clear D. Germline lookup yields CDR1 LGHNA and CDR2 YSLEER. The CDR3 length is 13 residues. In DNA, the CDR3 is TGCGTCAGCAGCCAAGAACGAAGTCAGCCCCAGCATTTT. It encodes CVSSQERSQPQHF.

Comment on this clonotype: A read error may produce the germline difference seen at one junction end. This chain connects TRBV12-3 or TRBV12-4 to TRBJ2-4, with D perhaps matching TRBD1 (6 bases). This CDR3 region has 16 residues. The CDR3 loop reads CARSLDGMGAKNIQYF. As DNA, the CDR3 is TGTGCCAGGAGTTTAGACGGTATGGGGGCCAAAAATATTCAGTACTTC.

The CDR3 reads CASWGKRSYERYF. In nucleotides, the CDR3 is TGTGCCAGCTGGGGGAAGCGATCCTACGAGCGATACTTC. The J gene is TRBJ2-7, the V gene TRBV11-1, with D perhaps matching TRBD1 or TRBD2 (5 bases each). The CDR3 spans 13 residues. The V end lost 8 bases, the J end lost 13 bases, and 24 bases lay between the germline ends. Germline CDR1 SGHAT, CDR2 FQDESV (reference sequence).

This clonotype was counted once. This rearrangement joins TRBV11-2 to TRBJ2-3; TRBD2 aligns across 10 bases. The V and J ends lost 1 base and 0 bases, in that order; junction bases with no gene match: 4. The CDR3 totals 17 residues. Germline CDR1 is SGHAT and CDR2 is FQNNGV. The CDR3 coding sequence is TGTGCCAGCAGCTTAGTGGGACTAGCGACTAGCACAGATACGCAGTATTTT. Protein product: CASSLVGLATSTDTQYF.

In the case of this clonotype: One end of the junction is discordant with germline, which a read error may explain. The chain carries TRBV6-5 and TRBJ2-3, with 12 positions matching TRBD2. The CDR3 loop spans 15 amino acids. CDR1 is MNHEY, CDR2 SVGAGI, per germline. CDR3 DNA: TGTGCCAGCGACTCAGGACTAGCGGGAACAGATATGCAGTATTTT. Translation gives CASDSGLAGTDMQYF.

The rearrangement joins TRBV1 to TRBJ2-5. TRBV1 is termed a pseudogene. The CDR3 is made up of 13 amino acids. CDR3 residues: CTSRHDIQETQYF. The CDR3 DNA is TGCACCAGCAGACATGACATACAAGAGACCCAGTACTTC.

On this clonotype: This is likely a read error, given that the CDR3 carries no conserved phenylalanine or tryptophan at its end. The chain recombines TRBV6-5 with TRBJ1-1; D not certain. Trimming shortened V by 0 bases and J by 7 bases, and 15 bases separated the two germline ends. This CDR3 is 15 amino acids long. Germline CDR1 MNHEY, CDR2 SVGAGI. This chain's CDR3 is CASSYSMEGSIEAFS. The CDR3 DNA sequence: TGTGCCAGCAGTTACTCGATGGAGGGCTCCATTGAAGCTTTCTCT.

As for this clonotype: At one end the junction does not follow the germline gene, possibly because of a read error. The J gene is TRBJ1-1, the V gene TRBV6-6; D might be TRBD1 (6 bases). Germline V lookup: CDR1 MNHNY, CDR2 SVGAGI (reference sequence). The CDR3 runs to 13 residues. This chain's CDR3 is CASSIGGTTEGFF. In DNA form, the CDR3 reads TGTGCTAGCAGCATAGGGGGGACTACTGAAGGTTTCTTT.

V is TRBV11-2 and J is TRBJ1-5, with a weak D call TRBD1 (5 bases). V was clipped by 3 bases and J by 2 bases, with 17 bases between them. The CDR3 contains 17 residues. The germline V gene has CDR1 SGHAT and CDR2 FQNNGV. CDR3 amino acids: CASSFVGVTEGNQPQHF. The CDR3 DNA sequence: TGTGCCAGCAGCTTCGTAGGGGTAACAGAGGGCAATCAGCCCCAGCATTTT.

A remark on this clonotype: The missing conserved phenylalanine or tryptophan at the end of this CDR3 makes a read error likely. V is TRBV4-3 and J is TRBJ2-7; D is ambiguous. The CDR3 covers 16 residues. Germline V gene sequence: CDR1 LGHNA, CDR2 YSLEER. V was trimmed by 0 bases and J by 5 bases, leaving 17 bases between them. The CDR3 spells CASSQEVGNRYHEQYL. CDR3 bases: TGCGCCAGCAGCCAAGAGGTGGGGAACAGATACCACGAGCAGTACTTA.

Worth noting for this clonotype: An end of the junction differs from the germline gene, which may be a read error. This chain connects TRBV2 to TRBJ1-1; maybe TRBD1 (6 bases). The CDR3 spans 13 residues. CDR1 and CDR2 (germline): SNHLY, FYNNEI. CDR3 residues: CASSYTGNTEAFF. DNA for the CDR3: TGTGCCAGCAGTTATACAGGGAACACAGAAGCTTTCTTT. Variable domain in full (rest from reference TRBV2 and TRBJ1-1): EPEVTQTPSHQVTQMGQEVILRCVPISNHLYFYWYRQILGQKVEFLVSFYNNEISEKSEIFDDQFSVERPDGSNFTLKIRSTKLEDSAMYFCASSYTGNTEAFFGQGTRLTVV.

On this clonotype itself: Since no conserved phenylalanine or tryptophan closes the CDR3, a read error is the likely cause. This chain links TRBV4-3 with TRBJ1-6; D may be TRBD1 (6 bases). The length of the CDR3 is 16 residues. Germline V gene lookup returns CDR1 LGHNA and CDR2 YSLEER. Trimming stripped 5 bases from V and 7 bases from J, with 18 bases between. CDR3 loop: CASSSWDMGRNSPLHI. The CDR3 nucleotides are TGCGCCAGCAGCTCCTGGGACATGGGAAGGAATTCACCCCTCCACATC.

Details on this clonotype: One junction end disagrees with the germline gene, perhaps due to a read error. J is TRBJ2-7 and V is TRBV28; D unresolved. Germline lookup yields CDR1 MDHEN and CDR2 SYDVKM. The CDR3 is 11 residues long. The CDR3 DNA reads TGTGCCACCAGTGCCCCGGTCAAGCAGTACTTC. Its translation is CATSAPVKQYF. Complete variable domain (other parts from reference TRBV28 and TRBJ2-7): DVKVTQSSRYLVKRTGEKVFLECVQDMDHENMFWYRQDPGLGLRLIYFSYDVKMKEKGDIPEGYSVSREKKERFSLILESASTNQTSMYLCATSAPVKQYFGPGTRLTVT.

This clonotype came up many times. This rearrangement joins TRBV29-1 to TRBJ2-7; D is perhaps TRBD1 (6 bases). V shed 6 bases and J shed 2 bases, with 8 bases lying between them. The CDR3 has 11 amino acids. Per the germline V gene, CDR1 is SQVTM and CDR2 is ANQGSEA. CDR3 in DNA: TGCAGCGTACGGGACACCTACGAGCAGTACTTC. This codes for CSVRDTYEQYF.

In regard to this clonotype: A junction boundary mismatches the germline segment, possibly from a read error. The chain couples TRBV11-2 to TRBJ2-7, with D hard to call. There are 17 residues in the CDR3. Germline values: CDR1 SGHAT, CDR2 FQNNGV. The CDR3 region has the DNA TGTGCCAGCAGCTTAGCAACTTCGACTGGCGCACCCTATGAGCAGTACTTC. It translates to CASSLATSTGAPYEQYF.

Notes on this clonotype: A junction end diverges from the germline sequence, so it may reflect a read error. The gene calls are TRBV11-2 and TRBJ2-2, with D perhaps TRBD1 or TRBD2 (5 bases each). Germline assignment: CDR1 SGHAT and CDR2 FQNNGV. This CDR3 region has 14 residues. The CDR3 sequence: CASNTDSDIGERFF. The CDR3 DNA follows: TGTGCCAGCAACACAGACTCGGACATCGGGGAGCGGTTTTTT. Looking up the rest from reference TRBV11-2 and TRBJ2-2 gives the full variable domain: EAGVAQSPRYKIIEKRQSVAFWCNPISGHATLYWYQQILGQGPKLLIQFQNNGVVDDSQLPKDRFSAERLKGVDSTLKIQPAKLEDSAVYLCASNTDSDIGERFFGEGSRLTVL.

Details on this clonotype: Sequence at one end of the junction differs from germline and may be a read error. The chain has TRBV29-1 and TRBJ2-3, with TRBD2 matching 9 bases. This CDR3 has 15 amino acids. Germline V gene sequence: CDR1 SQVTM, CDR2 ANQGSEA. CDR3 in DNA: TGCAACGTACGGATTAGCGGGAGTTGGAAAGATACGCTGTATTTT. It specifies CNVRISGSWKDTLYF.

This rearrangement joins TRBV5-4 to TRBJ1-2, with D perhaps matching TRBD1 (5 bases). The V end was cut by 9 bases, the J end by 3 bases, with 18 bases between. CDR3 length equals 14 residues. CDR1 is SGHNT, CDR2 YYREEE, per germline (reference sequence). This chain's CDR3 is CATSGRQWDYGYTF. The CDR3, as DNA: TGTGCCACCAGTGGCAGACAGTGGGACTATGGCTACACCTTC. Supplemented by reference TRBV5-4 and TRBJ1-2, the full variable domain reads ETGVTQSPTHLIKTRGQQVTLRCSSQSGHNTVSWYQQALGQGPQFIFQYYREEENGRGNFPPRFSGLQFPNYSSELNVNALELDDSALYLCATSGRQWDYGYTFGSGTRLTVV.

With respect to this clonotype: Being one base from a much bigger clone, this may be a read error. This sequence joins TRBV5-1 and TRBJ1-3; TRBD1 is a possible D gene (6 bases). The CDR3 contains 12 residues. Trimming took 9 bases from V and 4 from J, leaving 11 bases between them. Germline values: CDR1 SGHRS, CDR2 YFSETQ. CDR3 region: CANRQEGNTIYF. As DNA, the CDR3 is TGCGCCAACCGACAGGAGGGAAACACCATATATTTT. The variable domain in full, with the rest retrieved from reference TRBV5-1 and TRBJ1-3, is KAGVTQTPRYLIKTRGQQVTLSCSPISGHRSVSWYQQTPGQGLQFLFEYFSETQRNKGNFPGRFSGRQFSNSRSEMNVSTLELGDSALYLCANRQEGNTIYFGEGSWLTVV.

V is TRBV28 and J is TRBJ2-7, with D possibly TRBD2 on 5 matching bases. This CDR3 is built from 14 residues. Trimming cost V 2 bases and J 3 bases, with 11 bases left between them. The germline V gene has CDR1 MDHEN and CDR2 SYDVKM. Written as DNA, the CDR3 is TGTGCCAGCAGTTTAACTAGGTATAGCTACGAGCAGTACTTC. It codes for CASSLTRYSYEQYF. The full variable domain, in which reference TRBV28 and TRBJ2-7 provide the parts outside the CDR3, is DVKVTQSSRYLVKRTGEKVFLECVQDMDHENMFWYRQDPGLGLRLIYFSYDVKMKEKGDIPEGYSVSREKKERFSLILESASTNQTSMYLCASSLTRYSYEQYFGPGTRLTVT.

As for this clonotype: A read error may produce the germline difference seen at one junction end. The chain combines TRBV12-3 or TRBV12-4 with TRBJ2-7; D possibly corresponds to TRBD1 (5 bases). The CDR3 contains 15 residues. CDR3 sequence (DNA): TGTGTCAGCAGTTCAGGGTGGGCCATATCCTACGGGCAGTACTTC. Amino acids: CVSSSGWAISYGQYF.

CDR3 protein: CASSPGLGSSYNEQFF. CDR3 sequence (DNA): TGTGCCAGCTCACCCGGACTCGGCAGCTCCTACAATGAGCAGTTCTTC. The chain is built from TRBV18 and TRBJ2-1; perhaps TRBD2 as D (5 bases). The V gene's germline CDR1 is KGHSH and CDR2 LQKENI. The CDR3 sequence is 16 residues long. Trimming left V 3 bases short and J 0 bases short, with 12 bases between.

In regard to this clonotype: An end of the junction differs from the germline gene, which may be a read error. The genes are TRBV6-2 or TRBV6-3 and TRBJ1-1, with D perhaps matching TRBD1 (6 bases). The CDR3 sequence is 12 residues long. Germline CDR1 MNHEY, CDR2 SVGEGT. Here the CDR3 DNA reads TGTGCCATGGGGACACGTAACACTGAGGCTTTCTTT. Amino acids: CAMGTRNTEAFF.